The source of this T cell receptor beta chain is a study of graft-versus-host responses after intestinal transplantation. As for the study in general: Every one of the recipients received anti-thymocyte globulin induction and afterwards took tacrolimus and steroids for 3 to 4 years.

Some clones are missing from TCRdb's copy, which holds only in-frame ones; the method was immunoSEQ multiplex PCR. Here the sample spans about 100,000 clones, roughly 87% being singletons. Overall study findings and caveats: In recipient marrow, GvH clones were found, and some appeared first in ileum or blood.

Germline V gene lookup returns CDR1 MNHNY and CDR2 SVGAGI (reference sequence). The V end was cut by 6 bases, the J end by 7 bases, with 16 bases between. The CDR3 covers 15 residues. Turning to this clone: Its antigen is unidentified.

The V and J genes are TRBV6-6 and TRBJ1-6; no definite D call. This clonotype was sampled from a human donor who received an intestinal transplant. Sequencing was performed on unstimulated CD4+ T cells sorted from spleen or lymph node cells, taken before intestinal transplant. The CDR3 loop is CASREIGNNNSPLHF. Written as DNA, the CDR3 is TGTGCCAGCAGGGAGATCGGAAACAACAATTCACCCCTCCACTTT.